The clone carrying this T cell receptor (beta chain) was picked up a small number of times. Antigen specificity is unknown. The data were obtained in a study of blood T cells in healthy people across ages. Study-wide points: When set beside aged donors, long-lived donors presented more naive CD4+ cells and higher diversity. Naive T cell percentage strongly correlated with TCR beta diversity.

A sample-barcoded 5' primer and a J-beta primer mix were used in a second PCR of roughly 7 to 12 cycles. Each cDNA molecule was tagged by a template-switch adaptor with 12 random nucleotides. Using its own MiXCR run on the 5' RACE reads, TCRdb lists one record per CDR3 protein. The sample consists of around 850,000 distinct CDR3 sequences, around 36% of them appearing once. Trimming cost V 1 base and J 3 bases, with 24 bases left between them. CDR1 DFQATT and CDR2 SNEGSKA come from the germline V gene (reference sequence). The CDR3 is made up of 18 amino acids. This sequence originates from a young man in good health. The gene calls are TRBV20-1 and TRBJ1-2, with D maybe TRBD1 (5 bases). Specimen: blood. The CDR3 DNA reads as TGCAGTGCTAGAGCCCCTACGACAGCCATGGGGCCTTACTATGGCTACACCTTC. As protein: CSARAPTTAMGPYYGYTF.